A selection of T cell receptor beta chains follows, all from one sample in a study of T-cell memory formation after mild COVID-19. Each CDR3 protein is one row after TCRdb ran MiXCR on the 5' RACE reads. In the table there are 150,000 to 200,000 distinct CDR3 sequences, 16% of which are singletons. The material sequenced was PBMCs or a T cell subset sorted from them (not recorded which). These receptors were taken from an adult woman who had mild COVID-19 (a few samples of this study predate the infection). Cell type and time point are not known. The CDR3 runs from the conserved cysteine through the conserved F or W. The order of the fields is clone size, D gene, J gene, V gene, CDR3 protein, CDR3 DNA. The D gene is left open where the match is weak. The size of a clone is reported for some rows only, either as once, few or many, or as a class for expanded clones.

size: .
D: .
J: TRBJ1-5
V: TRBV20-1
CDR3: CSARGGSNQPQHF
DNA: TGCAGTGCCCGGGGAGGGTCCAATCAGCCCCAGCATTTT

size: few
D: .
J: TRBJ2-3
V: TRBV7-2
CDR3: CASSPPPITDTQYF
DNA: TGTGCCAGCAGCCCGCCCCCCATTACAGATACGCAGTATTTT

size: few
D: TRBD2
J: TRBJ2-1
V: TRBV12-3/TRBV12-4
CDR3: CASSFTSGGGEQFF
DNA: TGTGCCAGCAGTTTTACTAGCGGGGGCGGGGAGCAGTTCTTC

size: .
D: .
J: TRBJ2-5
V: TRBV2
CDR3: CASSESPWETQYF
DNA: TGTGCCAGCAGTGAATCTCCTTGGGAGACCCAGTACTTC

size: .
D: .
J: TRBJ2-5
V: TRBV6-2/TRBV6-3
CDR3: CASSAPWAERGETQYF
DNA: TGTGCCAGCAGCGCCCCCTGGGCCGAACGGGGAGAGACCCAGTACTTC

size: .
D: .
J: TRBJ1-1
V: TRBV7-2
CDR3: CASSPTGGRNTEAFF
DNA: TGTGCCAGCAGCCCAACCGGGGGTAGGAACACTGAAGCTTTCTTT

size: .
D: .
J: TRBJ2-7
V: TRBV7-9
CDR3: CASSAAGAYEQYF
DNA: TGTGCCAGCAGTGCGGCCGGGGCCTACGAGCAGTACTTC

size: few
D: .
J: TRBJ1-1
V: TRBV7-8
CDR3: CASSPLREKVEAFF
DNA: TGTGCCAGCAGCCCTCTTAGGGAAAAAGTGGAAGCTTTCTTT

size: few
D: .
J: TRBJ1-1
V: TRBV10-3
CDR3: CAIRTFGEGAEAFF
DNA: TGTGCCATCAGGACCTTCGGGGAGGGGGCTGAAGCTTTCTTT

size: many
D: TRBD2
J: TRBJ2-7
V: TRBV20-1
CDR3: CSARSASGPGDEQYF
DNA: TGCAGTGCTAGATCGGCTAGCGGGCCTGGGGACGAGCAGTACTTC

size: few
D: TRBD2
J: TRBJ2-7
V: TRBV5-4
CDR3: CASSPSGRFYEQYF
DNA: TGTGCCAGCAGCCCTAGCGGGAGGTTTTACGAGCAGTACTTC

size: .
D: TRBD2
J: TRBJ2-2
V: TRBV5-1
CDR3: CASSALSGGATGELFF
DNA: TGCGCCAGCAGCGCCCTATCGGGGGGTGCCACCGGGGAGCTGTTTTTT

size: .
D: TRBD1
J: TRBJ2-1
V: TRBV28
CDR3: CASSFSWGQATFSYNEQFF
DNA: TGTGCCAGCAGTTTTAGCTGGGGACAGGCTACTTTCTCCTACAATGAGCAGTTCTTC

size: few
D: TRBD1
J: TRBJ2-2
V: TRBV4-1
CDR3: CASSQAQGLVTGELFF
DNA: TGCGCCAGCAGCCAAGCACAGGGGCTTGTCACCGGGGAGCTGTTTTTT

size: few
D: TRBD2
J: TRBJ2-3
V: TRBV6-2/TRBV6-3
CDR3: CASSYRGTSRSTDTQYF
DNA: TGTGCCAGCAGTTACCGTGGGACTAGCCGAAGCACAGATACGCAGTATTTT